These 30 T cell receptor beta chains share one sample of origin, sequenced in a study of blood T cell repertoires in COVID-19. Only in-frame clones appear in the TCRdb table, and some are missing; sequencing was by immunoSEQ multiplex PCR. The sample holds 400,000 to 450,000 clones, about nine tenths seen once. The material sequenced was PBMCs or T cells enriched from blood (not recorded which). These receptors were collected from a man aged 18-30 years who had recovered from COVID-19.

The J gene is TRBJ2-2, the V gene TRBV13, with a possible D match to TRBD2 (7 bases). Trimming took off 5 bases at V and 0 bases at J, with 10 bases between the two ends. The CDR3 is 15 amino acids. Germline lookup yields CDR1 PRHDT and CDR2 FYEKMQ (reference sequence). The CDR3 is CASSKGGTNTGELFF. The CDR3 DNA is TGTGCCAGCAGCAAGGGGGGGACGAACACCGGGGAGCTGTTTTTT.

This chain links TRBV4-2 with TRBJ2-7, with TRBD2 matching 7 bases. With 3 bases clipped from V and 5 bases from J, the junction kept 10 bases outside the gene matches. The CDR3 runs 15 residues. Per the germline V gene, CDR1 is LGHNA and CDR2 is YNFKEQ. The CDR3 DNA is TGTGCCAGCAGCCATACTAAGGGAGGGGACCACGAGCAGTACTTC. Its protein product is CASSHTKGGDHEQYF.

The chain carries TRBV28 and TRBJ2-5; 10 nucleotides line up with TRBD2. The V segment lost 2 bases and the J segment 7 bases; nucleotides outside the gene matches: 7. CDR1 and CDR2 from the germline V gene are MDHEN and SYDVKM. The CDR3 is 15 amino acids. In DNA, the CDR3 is TGTGCCAGCAGTTTACGGGCTAGCGGGAGACGGACCCAGTACTTC. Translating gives CASSLRASGRRTQYF.

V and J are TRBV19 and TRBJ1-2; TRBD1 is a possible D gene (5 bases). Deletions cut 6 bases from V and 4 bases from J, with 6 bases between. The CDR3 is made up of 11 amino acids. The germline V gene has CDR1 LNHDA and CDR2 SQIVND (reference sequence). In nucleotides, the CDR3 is TGTGCCAGTAGCCAGGGCTATGGCTACACCTTC. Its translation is CASSQGYGYTF.

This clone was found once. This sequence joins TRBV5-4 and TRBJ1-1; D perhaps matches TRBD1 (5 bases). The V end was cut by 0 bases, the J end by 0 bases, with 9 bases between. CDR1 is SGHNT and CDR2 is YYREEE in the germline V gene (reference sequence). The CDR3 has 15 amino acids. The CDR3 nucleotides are TGTGCCAGCAGCTTGGCGACAGTTATGAACACTGAAGCTTTCTTT. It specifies CASSLATVMNTEAFF.

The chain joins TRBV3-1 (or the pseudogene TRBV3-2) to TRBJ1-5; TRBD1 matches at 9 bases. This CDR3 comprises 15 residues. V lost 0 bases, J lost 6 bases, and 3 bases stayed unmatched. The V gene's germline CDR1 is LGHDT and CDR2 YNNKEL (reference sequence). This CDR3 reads CASSQDGTGFQPQHF. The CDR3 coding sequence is TGTGCCAGCAGCCAAGATGGGACAGGGTTTCAGCCCCAGCATTTT.

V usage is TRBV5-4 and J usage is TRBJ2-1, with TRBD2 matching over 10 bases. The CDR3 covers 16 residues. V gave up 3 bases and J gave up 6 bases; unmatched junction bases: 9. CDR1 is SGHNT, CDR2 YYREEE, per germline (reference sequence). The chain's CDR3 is CASSSLGQRGGNEQFF. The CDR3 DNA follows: TGTGCCAGCAGCTCCCTGGGCCAGCGGGGGGGCAATGAGCAGTTCTTC.

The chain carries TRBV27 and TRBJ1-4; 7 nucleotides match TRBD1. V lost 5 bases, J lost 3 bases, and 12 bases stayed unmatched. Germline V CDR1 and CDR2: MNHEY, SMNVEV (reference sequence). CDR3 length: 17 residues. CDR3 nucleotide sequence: TGTGCCAGCAGTACGACCCCAGACAGGGTTCCTAATGAAAAACTGTTTTTT. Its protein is CASSTTPDRVPNEKLFF.

CDR3 residues: CASSKSGTSYNEQFF. DNA of the CDR3: TGTGCCAGCAGCAAGAGCGGCACTTCCTACAATGAGCAGTTCTTC. The gene calls are TRBV7-8 and TRBJ2-1; possible D gene TRBD2, 5 bases. Germline CDR1 and CDR2: SGHVS and FQNEAQ. The ends were cut back, 5 bases at V and 1 base at J, with 12 bases in the middle. The CDR3 loop spans 15 amino acids. Variable domain in full (rest from reference TRBV7-8 and TRBJ2-1): GAGVSQSPRYKVAKRGQDVALRCDPISGHVSLFWYQQALGQGPEFLTYFQNEAQLDKSGLPSDRFFAERPEGSVSTLKIQRTQQEDSAVYLCASSKSGTSYNEQFFGPGTRLTVL.

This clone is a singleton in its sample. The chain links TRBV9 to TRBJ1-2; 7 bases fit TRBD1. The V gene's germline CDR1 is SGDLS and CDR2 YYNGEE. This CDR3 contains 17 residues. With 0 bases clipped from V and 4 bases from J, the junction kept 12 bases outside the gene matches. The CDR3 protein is CASSVAKTGNGGYGYTF. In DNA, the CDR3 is TGTGCCAGCAGCGTAGCAAAGACAGGGAATGGGGGCTATGGCTACACCTTC.

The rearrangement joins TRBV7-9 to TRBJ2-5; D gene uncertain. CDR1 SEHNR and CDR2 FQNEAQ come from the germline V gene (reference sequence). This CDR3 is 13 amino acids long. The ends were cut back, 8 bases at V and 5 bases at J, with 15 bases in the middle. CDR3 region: CASSPASTETQYF. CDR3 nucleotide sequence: TGTGCCAGCTCCCCGGCTAGTACGGAGACCCAGTACTTC.

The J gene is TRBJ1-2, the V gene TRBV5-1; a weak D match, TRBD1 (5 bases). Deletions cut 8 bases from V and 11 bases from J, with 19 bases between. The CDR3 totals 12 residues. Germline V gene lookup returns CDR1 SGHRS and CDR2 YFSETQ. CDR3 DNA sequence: TGCGCCAGTAGTGGGGCAGACCAGAGTTACACCTTC. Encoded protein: CASSGADQSYTF.

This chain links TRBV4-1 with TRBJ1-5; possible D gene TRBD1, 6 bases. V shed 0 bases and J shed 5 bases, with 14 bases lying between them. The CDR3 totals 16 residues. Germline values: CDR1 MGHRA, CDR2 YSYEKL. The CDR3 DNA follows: TGCGCCAGCAGCCAAGATTACGGACAGTACTATCAGCCCCAGCATTTT. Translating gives CASSQDYGQYYQPQHF.

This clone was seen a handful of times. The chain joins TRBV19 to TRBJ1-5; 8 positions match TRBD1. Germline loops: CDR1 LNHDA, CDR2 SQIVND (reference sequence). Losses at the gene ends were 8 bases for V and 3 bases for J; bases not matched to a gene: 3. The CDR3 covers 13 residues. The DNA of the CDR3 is TGTGCCAGTTCGGACAGGGCCAATCAGCCCCAGCATTTT. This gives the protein CASSDRANQPQHF.

The CDR3: CASSTPVRDIAGSSYNEQFF. The CDR3 coding sequence is TGTGCCAGCAGCACCCCTGTCCGAGACATTGCGGGGAGCTCCTACAATGAGCAGTTCTTC. The rearrangement uses TRBV7-9 and TRBJ2-1, with D possibly matching TRBD2 (6 bases). The CDR3 covers 20 residues. Germline assignment: CDR1 SEHNR and CDR2 FQNEAQ (reference sequence). V lost 5 bases to trimming and J lost 0 bases, with 26 bases between them.

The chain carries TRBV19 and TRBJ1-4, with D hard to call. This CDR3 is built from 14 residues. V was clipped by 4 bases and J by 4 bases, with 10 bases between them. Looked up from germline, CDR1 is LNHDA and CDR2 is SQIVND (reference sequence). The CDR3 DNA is TGTGCCAGTAGTAGGACGGGAAATAATGAAAAACTGTTTTTT. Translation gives CASSRTGNNEKLFF. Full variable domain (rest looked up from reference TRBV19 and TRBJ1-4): DGGITQSPKYLFRKEGQNVTLSCEQNLNHDAMYWYRQDPGQGLRLIYYSQIVNDFQKGDIAEGYSVSREKKESFPLTVTSAQKNPTAFYLCASSRTGNNEKLFFGSGTQLSVL.

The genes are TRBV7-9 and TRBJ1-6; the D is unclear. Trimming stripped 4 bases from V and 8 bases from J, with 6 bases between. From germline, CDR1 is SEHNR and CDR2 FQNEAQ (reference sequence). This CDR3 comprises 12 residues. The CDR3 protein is CASSYNDSPLHF. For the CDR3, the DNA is TGTGCCAGCAGCTATAATGATTCACCCCTCCACTTT.

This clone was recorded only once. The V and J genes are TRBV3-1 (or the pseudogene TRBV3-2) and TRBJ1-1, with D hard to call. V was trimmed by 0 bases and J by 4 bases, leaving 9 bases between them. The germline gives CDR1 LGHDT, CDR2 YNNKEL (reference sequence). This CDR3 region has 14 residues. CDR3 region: CASSQDRAGTEAFF. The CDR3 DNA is TGTGCCAGCAGCCAAGATAGGGCGGGCACTGAAGCTTTCTTT.

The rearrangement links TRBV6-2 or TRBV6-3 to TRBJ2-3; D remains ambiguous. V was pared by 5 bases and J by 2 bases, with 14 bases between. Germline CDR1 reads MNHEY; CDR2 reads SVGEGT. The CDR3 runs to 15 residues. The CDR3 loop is CASSGYGYVTDTQYF. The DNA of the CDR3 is TGTGCCAGCAGTGGTTACGGGTATGTCACAGATACGCAGTATTTT.

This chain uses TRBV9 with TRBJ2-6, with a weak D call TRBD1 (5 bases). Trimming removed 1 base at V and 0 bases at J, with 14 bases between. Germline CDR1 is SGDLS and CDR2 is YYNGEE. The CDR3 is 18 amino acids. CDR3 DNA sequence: TGTGCCAGCAGCGTATATGGGGCAGCCACCTCTGGGGCCAACGTCCTGACTTTC. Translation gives CASSVYGAATSGANVLTF. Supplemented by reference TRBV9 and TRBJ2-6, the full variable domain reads DSGVTQTPKHLITATGQRVTLRCSPRSGDLSVYWYQQSLDQGLQFLIQYYNGEERAKGNILERFSAQQFPDLHSELNLSSLELGDSALYFCASSVYGAATSGANVLTFGAGSRLTVL.

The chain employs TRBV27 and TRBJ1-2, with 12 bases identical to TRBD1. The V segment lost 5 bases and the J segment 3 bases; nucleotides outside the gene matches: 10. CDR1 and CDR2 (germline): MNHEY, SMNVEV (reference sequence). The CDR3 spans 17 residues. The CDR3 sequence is CASSQTGTGGRDYGYTF. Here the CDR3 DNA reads TGTGCCAGCAGTCAAACCGGGACAGGGGGCCGGGACTATGGCTACACCTTC.

The CDR3 nucleotides read TGCGCCAGCAGCTTGGACGGCAGGGGTATGCCCCAGCATTTT. As protein: CASSLDGRGMPQHF. V usage is TRBV5-1 and J usage is TRBJ1-5; D perhaps matches TRBD1 (6 bases). CDR3 length: 14 amino acids. Germline V lookup: CDR1 SGHRS, CDR2 YFSETQ. Trimming took off 0 bases at V and 9 bases at J, with 13 bases between the two ends.

CDR3 sequence: CASSVGPDTGELFF. The CDR3 DNA reads TGTGCCAGCAGCGTAGGTCCAGACACCGGGGAGCTGTTTTTT. The V call is TRBV9, the J call TRBJ2-2; D call uncertain. Trimming left V 0 bases short and J 3 bases short, with 6 bases between. This CDR3 spans 14 amino acids. Germline V gene sequence: CDR1 SGDLS, CDR2 YYNGEE. The variable domain in full, with the rest retrieved from reference TRBV9 and TRBJ2-2, is DSGVTQTPKHLITATGQRVTLRCSPRSGDLSVYWYQQSLDQGLQFLIQYYNGEERAKGNILERFSAQQFPDLHSELNLSSLELGDSALYFCASSVGPDTGELFFGEGSRLTVL.

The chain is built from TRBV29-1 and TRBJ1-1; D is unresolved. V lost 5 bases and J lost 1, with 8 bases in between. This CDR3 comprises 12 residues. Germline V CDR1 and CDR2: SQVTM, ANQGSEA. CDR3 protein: CSVKSKNTEAFF. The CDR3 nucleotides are TGCAGCGTTAAAAGCAAGAACACTGAAGCTTTCTTT.

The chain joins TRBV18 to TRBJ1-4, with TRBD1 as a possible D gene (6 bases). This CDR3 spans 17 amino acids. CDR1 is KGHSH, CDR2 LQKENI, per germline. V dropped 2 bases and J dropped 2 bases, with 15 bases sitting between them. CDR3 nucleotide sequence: TGTGCCAGCTCACCATCAAGGGGGATTGCGACTAATGAAAAACTGTTTTTT. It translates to CASSPSRGIATNEKLFF. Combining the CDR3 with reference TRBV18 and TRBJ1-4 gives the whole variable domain NAGVMQNPRHLVRRRGQEARLRCSPMKGHSHVYWYRQLPEEGLKFMVYLQKENIIDESGMPKERFSAEFPKEGPSILRIQQVVRGDSAAYFCASSPSRGIATNEKLFFGSGTQLSVL.

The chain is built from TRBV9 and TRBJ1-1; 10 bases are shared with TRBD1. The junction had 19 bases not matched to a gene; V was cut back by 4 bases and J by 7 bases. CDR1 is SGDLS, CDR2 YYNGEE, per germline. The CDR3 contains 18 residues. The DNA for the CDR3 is TGTGCCAGCAGCCAAGACTCCGGGACAGGGGACTTAGGGGGTGAAGCTTTCTTT. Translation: CASSQDSGTGDLGGEAFF. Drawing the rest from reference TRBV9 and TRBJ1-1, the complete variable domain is DSGVTQTPKHLITATGQRVTLRCSPRSGDLSVYWYQQSLDQGLQFLIQYYNGEERAKGNILERFSAQQFPDLHSELNLSSLELGDSALYFCASSQDSGTGDLGGEAFFGQGTRLTVV.

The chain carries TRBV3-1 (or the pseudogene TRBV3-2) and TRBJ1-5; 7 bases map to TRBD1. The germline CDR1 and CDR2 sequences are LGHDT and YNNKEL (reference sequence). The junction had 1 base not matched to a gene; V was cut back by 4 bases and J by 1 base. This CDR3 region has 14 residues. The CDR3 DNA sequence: TGTGCCAGCAGCCGACAGGGCAGCAATCAGCCCCAGCATTTT. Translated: CASSRQGSNQPQHF.

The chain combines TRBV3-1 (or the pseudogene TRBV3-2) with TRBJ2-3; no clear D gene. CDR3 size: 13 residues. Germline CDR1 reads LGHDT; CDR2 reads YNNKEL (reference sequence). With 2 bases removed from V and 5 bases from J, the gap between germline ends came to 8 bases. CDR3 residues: CASSQNRGDTQYF. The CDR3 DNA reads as TGTGCCAGCAGCCAAAATCGAGGAGATACGCAGTATTTT.

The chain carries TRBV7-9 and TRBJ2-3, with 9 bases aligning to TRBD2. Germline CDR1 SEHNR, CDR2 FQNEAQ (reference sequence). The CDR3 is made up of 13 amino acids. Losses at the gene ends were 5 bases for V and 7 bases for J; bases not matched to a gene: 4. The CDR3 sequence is CASSEGLANTQYF. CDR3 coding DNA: TGTGCCAGCAGCGAGGGACTAGCTAATACGCAGTATTTT.

The CDR3 sequence is CASSPATAATNEKLFF. The CDR3 coding sequence is TGTGCCAGCTCACCAGCTACAGCTGCAACTAATGAAAAACTGTTTTTT. This chain joins TRBV18 and TRBJ1-4, with D unclear. V gave up 2 bases and J gave up 0 bases, with 10 bases separating them. The CDR3 extends over 16 amino acids. The germline V gene encodes CDR1 KGHSH and CDR2 LQKENI.